A single sample gave rise to the 14 T cell receptor beta chains below, sequenced in a study of response to subunit inactivated influenza vaccine. From the RT-PCR reads, TCRdb called clonotypes with MiXCR, one entry per CDR3 protein. The sample has about 540,000 distinct CDR3 sequences, approximately 22% seen once. The sample was also reused in another study, on T cells expressing NK-cell markers. That source reports: UMIs were included in TCR beta cDNA generated by 5'RACE template switching.

The sample was CD4+ T cells sorted from PBMCs, taken about 13 days after vaccination. The receptors shown here come from a man aged 50 to 60 who received an inactivated influenza vaccine.

This clonotype was counted between two and nine times. The rearrangement joins TRBV20-1 to TRBJ2-7; 8 nucleotides align to TRBD1. CDR3 length: 13 amino acids. J lost 1 base, V lost 4 bases, and 3 bases had no gene match. Germline CDR1 is DFQATT and CDR2 is SNEGSKA (reference sequence). This CDR3 is CSATDRGSYEQYF. CDR3 nucleotide sequence: TGCAGTGCTACCGACAGGGGTTCCTACGAGCAGTACTTC.

This clonotype has at least ten counts. The CDR3 nucleotides are TGCGCCAGCAGCCCACAGGTTTCTAGCACAGATACGCAGTATTTT. Protein product: CASSPQVSSTDTQYF. The chain links TRBV5-1 to TRBJ2-3, with a tentative D call TRBD1 (5 bases). CDR3 length: 15 amino acids. With 4 bases removed from V and 0 bases from J, the gap between germline ends came to 12 bases. Germline CDR1 and CDR2: SGHRS and YFSETQ.

The chain joins TRBV19 to TRBJ2-1; 10 bases line up with TRBD2. CDR1 and CDR2 from the germline V gene are LNHDA and SQIVND (reference sequence). The CDR3 is 12 residues long. The junction had 0 bases not matched to a gene; V was cut back by 10 bases and J by 3 bases. The CDR3 protein is CATSGGYNEQFF. In nucleotides, the CDR3 is TGTGCCACTAGCGGGGGCTACAATGAGCAGTTCTTC.

This clonotype was counted between two and nine times. The V gene is TRBV20-1, the J gene TRBJ2-3; the D gene could be TRBD1 or TRBD2 (6 bases each). CDR3 length: 16 amino acids. The V end lost 3 bases, the J end lost 1 base, and 17 bases lay between the germline ends. Germline assignment: CDR1 DFQATT and CDR2 SNEGSKA (reference sequence). This CDR3 is CSASSPTGAGTDTQYF. In DNA, the CDR3 is TGCAGTGCTAGCTCCCCCACGGGGGCCGGCACAGATACGCAGTATTTT.

This clonotype showed up just a few times. The V and J genes are TRBV5-5 and TRBJ2-7; 11 bases line up with TRBD2. Germline CDR1 SGHKS, CDR2 YYEKEE (reference sequence). V shed 0 bases and J 3 bases; nucleotides not matched to a gene: 8. CDR3 length equals 17 residues. DNA for the CDR3: TGTGCCAGCAGCTTGGGCCCTACTAGCGGGAGATTCTACGAGCAGTACTTC. This codes for CASSLGPTSGRFYEQYF.

The gene calls are TRBV29-1 and TRBJ1-4, with D perhaps matching TRBD1 (6 bases). Between the trimmed V and J ends, which lost 3 bases and 7 bases, there was a span of 12 bases. Germline CDR1 SQVTM, CDR2 ANQGSEA. CDR3 size: 13 residues. The CDR3 sequence is CSVDGGGGEKLFF. CDR3 DNA sequence: TGCAGCGTTGATGGGGGGGGCGGTGAAAAACTGTTTTTT.

CDR3 coding DNA: TGCAGTGCCCGGGACCAGGGGCAGGGGGCTGAAGCTTTCTTT. Amino acids: CSARDQGQGAEAFF. The genes are TRBV20-1 and TRBJ1-1, with 7 nucleotides matching TRBD1. The CDR3 covers 14 residues. Germline lookup yields CDR1 DFQATT and CDR2 SNEGSKA (reference sequence). With 6 bases clipped from V and 6 bases from J, the junction kept 13 bases outside the gene matches.

The chain uses TRBV12-3 or TRBV12-4 and TRBJ2-7, with 9 bases that match TRBD1. The CDR3 is 16 amino acids. The ends lost 3 bases at V and 2 bases at J; junction bases unmatched: 8. CDR3 nucleotides: TGTGCCAGCAGTTTGGGGACAGGGACGACTACCTACGAGCAGTACTTC. Protein product: CASSLGTGTTTYEQYF.

This chain links TRBV3-1 with TRBJ2-7, with 9 positions matching TRBD2. Trimming at V came to 6 bases and at J to 2 bases, leaving 8 bases not matched to a gene. The CDR3 is made up of 15 amino acids. CDR1 is LGHDT and CDR2 is YNNKEL in the germline V gene (reference sequence). The DNA of the CDR3 is TGTGCCAGCAGTCGTGTGACTAGCGGTACCTACGAGCAGTACTTC. Protein sequence: CASSRVTSGTYEQYF.

This clonotype was seen a handful of times. The chain employs TRBV7-6 and TRBJ2-2, with D uncertain. This CDR3 spans 13 amino acids. The ends were cut back, 2 bases at V and 6 bases at J, with 7 bases in the middle. From germline, CDR1 is SGHVS and CDR2 FNYEAQ. CDR3 residues: CASSLIFPGELFF. The CDR3 DNA follows: TGTGCCAGCAGCTTAATCTTTCCCGGGGAGCTGTTTTTT.

This clonotype was found a few times. V is TRBV5-1 and J is TRBJ2-3, with TRBD1 identical over 7 bases. Germline V gene lookup returns CDR1 SGHRS and CDR2 YFSETQ. V was clipped by 5 bases and J by 4 bases; unmatched bases: 7. This CDR3 is 14 amino acids long. The CDR3 nucleotides are TGCGCCAGCAGAGGAGGACAGGCAGCAGATACGCAGTATTTT. This encodes CASRGGQAADTQYF.

This clonotype was observed a handful of times. The V gene is TRBV12-3 or TRBV12-4, the J gene TRBJ2-7; no firm D call. The CDR3 runs to 14 residues. V dropped 1 base and J dropped 5 bases, with 12 bases sitting between them. DNA of the CDR3: TGTGCCAGCAGTTTAGACCAGATGGCCGACGAGCAGTACTTC. The encoded protein is CASSLDQMADEQYF.

The V gene is TRBV7-6, the J gene TRBJ2-7; 8 bases map to TRBD2. This CDR3 spans 16 amino acids. V gave up 1 base and J gave up 2 bases; unmatched junction bases: 7. Germline V CDR1 and CDR2: SGHVS, FNYEAQ. This chain's CDR3 is CASSLVGLATTYEQYF. The DNA of the CDR3 is TGTGCCAGCAGCTTAGTCGGACTAGCCACGACCTACGAGCAGTACTTC.

The V and J genes are TRBV7-3 and TRBJ1-2; D not resolved. V gave up 2 bases and J gave up 13 bases, with 17 bases separating them. CDR3 length equals 13 residues. Germline loops: CDR1 SGHTA, CDR2 FQGTGA. DNA of the CDR3: TGTGCCAGCAGCTTATCACCGAGAAGAGACCTCACCTTC. As protein: CASSLSPRRDLTF. Full variable domain (rest looked up from reference TRBV7-3 and TRBJ1-2): GAGVSQTPSNKVTEKGKYVELRCDPISGHTALYWYRQSLGQGPEFLIYFQGTGAADDSGLPNDRFFAVRPEGSVSTLKIQRTERGDSAVYLCASSLSPRRDLTFGSGTRLTVV.